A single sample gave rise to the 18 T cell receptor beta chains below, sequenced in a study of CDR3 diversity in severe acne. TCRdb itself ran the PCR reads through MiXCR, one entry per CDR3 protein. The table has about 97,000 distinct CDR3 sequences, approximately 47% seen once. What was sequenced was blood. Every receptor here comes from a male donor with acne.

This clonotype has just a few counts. The CDR3 loop is CSARDVTSGSFSYEQYF. The CDR3 DNA reads TGCAGTGCTAGAGATGTAACTAGCGGGAGTTTCTCCTACGAGCAGTACTTC. The V call is TRBV20-1, the J call TRBJ2-7; 11 bases are shared with TRBD2. V was clipped by 0 bases and J by 0 bases; unmatched bases: 7. Germline loops: CDR1 DFQATT, CDR2 SNEGSKA (reference sequence). The CDR3 has 17 amino acids.

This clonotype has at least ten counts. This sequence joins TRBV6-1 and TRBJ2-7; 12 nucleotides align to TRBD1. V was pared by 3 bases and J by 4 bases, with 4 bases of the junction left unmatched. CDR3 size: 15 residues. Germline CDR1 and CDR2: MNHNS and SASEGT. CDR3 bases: TGTGCCAGCAGTGAGGGGACAGGGGGCATTTACGAGCAGTACTTC. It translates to CASSEGTGGIYEQYF.

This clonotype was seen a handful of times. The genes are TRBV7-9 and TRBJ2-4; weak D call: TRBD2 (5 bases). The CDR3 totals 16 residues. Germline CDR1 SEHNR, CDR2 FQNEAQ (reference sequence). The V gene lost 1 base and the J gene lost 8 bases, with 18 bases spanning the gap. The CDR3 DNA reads TGTGCCAGCAGCTTAGACTCGGAAGGGAGTATTGACATTCAGTACTTC. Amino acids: CASSLDSEGSIDIQYF.

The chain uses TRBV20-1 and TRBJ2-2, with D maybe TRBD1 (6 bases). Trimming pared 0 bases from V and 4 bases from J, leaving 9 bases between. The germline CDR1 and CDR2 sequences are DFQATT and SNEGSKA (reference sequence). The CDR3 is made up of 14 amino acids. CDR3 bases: TGCAGTGCTAGAGATTCCAGGGGCACCGGGGAGCTGTTTTTT. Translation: CSARDSRGTGELFF.

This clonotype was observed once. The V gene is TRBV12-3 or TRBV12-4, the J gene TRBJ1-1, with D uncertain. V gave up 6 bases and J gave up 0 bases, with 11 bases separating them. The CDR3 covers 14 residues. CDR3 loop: CASSSGRLNTEAFF. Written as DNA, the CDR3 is TGTGCCAGCAGCAGTGGACGGTTGAACACTGAAGCTTTCTTT.

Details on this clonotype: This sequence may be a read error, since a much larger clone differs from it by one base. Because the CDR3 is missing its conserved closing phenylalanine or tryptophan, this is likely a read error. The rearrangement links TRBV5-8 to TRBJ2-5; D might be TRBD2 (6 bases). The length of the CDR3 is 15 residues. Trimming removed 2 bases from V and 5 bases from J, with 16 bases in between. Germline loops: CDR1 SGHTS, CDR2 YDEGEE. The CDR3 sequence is CASSFGEVIGETQYL. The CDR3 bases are TGTGCCAGCAGCTTCGGGGAGGTGATTGGGGAGACCCAGTACCTC.

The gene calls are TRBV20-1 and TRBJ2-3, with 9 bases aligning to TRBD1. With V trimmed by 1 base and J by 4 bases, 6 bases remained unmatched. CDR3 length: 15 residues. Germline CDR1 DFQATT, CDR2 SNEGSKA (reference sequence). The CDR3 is CSARGGQGGADTQYF. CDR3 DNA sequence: TGCAGTGCTAGAGGGGGACAGGGAGGCGCAGATACGCAGTATTTT.

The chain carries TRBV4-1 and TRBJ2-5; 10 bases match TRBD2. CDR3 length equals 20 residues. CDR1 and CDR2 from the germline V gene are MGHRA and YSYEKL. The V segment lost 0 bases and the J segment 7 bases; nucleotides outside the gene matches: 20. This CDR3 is CASSQDIDPLLAGDKGTQYF. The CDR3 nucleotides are TGCGCCAGCAGCCAAGATATTGACCCTCTTCTAGCGGGGGATAAAGGGACCCAGTACTTC.

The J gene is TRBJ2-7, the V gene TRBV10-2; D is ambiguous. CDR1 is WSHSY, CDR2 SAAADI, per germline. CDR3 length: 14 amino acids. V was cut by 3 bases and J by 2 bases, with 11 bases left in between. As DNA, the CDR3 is TGCGCCAGCAGTGATCGCGGCCGCCCCTACGAGCAGTACTTC. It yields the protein CASSDRGRPYEQYF.

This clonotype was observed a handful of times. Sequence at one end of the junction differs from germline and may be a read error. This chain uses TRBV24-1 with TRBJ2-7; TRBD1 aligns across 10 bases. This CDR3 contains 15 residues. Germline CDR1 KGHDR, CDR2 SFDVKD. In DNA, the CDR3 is TGTGCCACCAGTGCTTTGACAGGGGGCTCGTACGAGCAGTACTTC. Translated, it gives CATSALTGGSYEQYF.

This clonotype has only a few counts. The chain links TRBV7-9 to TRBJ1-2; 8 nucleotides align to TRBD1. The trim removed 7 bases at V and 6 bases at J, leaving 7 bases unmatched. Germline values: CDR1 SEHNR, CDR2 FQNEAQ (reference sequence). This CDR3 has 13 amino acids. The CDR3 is CASNRQGSDGYTF. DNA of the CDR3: TGTGCCAGCAACCGACAGGGGTCCGATGGCTACACCTTC.

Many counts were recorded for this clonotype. In nucleotides, the CDR3 is TGTGCCAGCAGCTTAGAGTCTAGCGGCACAGATACGCAGTATTTT. Residues: CASSLESSGTDTQYF. The genes are TRBV11-3 and TRBJ2-3, with D possibly matching TRBD2 (6 bases). This CDR3 region has 15 residues. V lost 0 bases and J lost 1, with 8 bases in between. Germline lookup yields CDR1 SGHNT and CDR2 YENEEA.

The CDR3 here is CSARPLGGREYNEQFF. For the CDR3, the DNA is TGCAGTGCTAGACCCTTAGGGGGGAGGGAGTACAATGAGCAGTTCTTC. This rearrangement joins TRBV20-1 to TRBJ2-1, with a weak D call TRBD2 (7 bases). Deletions cut 2 bases from V and 4 bases from J, with 18 bases between. Germline V gene sequence: CDR1 DFQATT, CDR2 SNEGSKA (reference sequence). The CDR3 has 16 residues.

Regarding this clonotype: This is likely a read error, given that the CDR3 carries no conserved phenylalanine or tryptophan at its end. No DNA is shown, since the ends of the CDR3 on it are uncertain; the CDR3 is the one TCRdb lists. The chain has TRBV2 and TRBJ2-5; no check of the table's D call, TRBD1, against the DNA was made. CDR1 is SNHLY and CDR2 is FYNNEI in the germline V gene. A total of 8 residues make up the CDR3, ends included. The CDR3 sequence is CASLRGDT.

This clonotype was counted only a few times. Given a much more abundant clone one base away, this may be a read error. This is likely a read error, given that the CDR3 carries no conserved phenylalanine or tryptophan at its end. CDR3: CASFVTDSYEQYL. CDR3 nucleotide sequence: TGTGCCAGCTTTGTGACAGACAGCTACGAGCAGTACCTC. The V and J genes are TRBV7-2 and TRBJ2-7; a possible D gene is TRBD1 (5 bases). V was cut by 8 bases and J by 3 bases, with 14 bases left in between. The CDR3 is 13 residues long. Germline V gene data show CDR1 as SGHTA and CDR2 as FQGNSA.

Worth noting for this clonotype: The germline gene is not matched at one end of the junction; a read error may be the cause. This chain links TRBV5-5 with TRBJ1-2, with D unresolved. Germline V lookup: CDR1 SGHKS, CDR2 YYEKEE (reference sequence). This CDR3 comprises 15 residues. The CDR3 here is CASSQVQKSNYGYTF. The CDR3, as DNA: TGCGCCAGCAGCCAGGTTCAAAAATCTAACTATGGCTACACCTTC.

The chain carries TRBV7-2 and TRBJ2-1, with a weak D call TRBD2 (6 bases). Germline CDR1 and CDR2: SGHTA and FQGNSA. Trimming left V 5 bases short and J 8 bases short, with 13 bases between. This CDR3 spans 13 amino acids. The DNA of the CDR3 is TGTGCCAGCAGCCCAATGGGGGGATATGAGCAGTTCTTC. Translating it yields CASSPMGGYEQFF.

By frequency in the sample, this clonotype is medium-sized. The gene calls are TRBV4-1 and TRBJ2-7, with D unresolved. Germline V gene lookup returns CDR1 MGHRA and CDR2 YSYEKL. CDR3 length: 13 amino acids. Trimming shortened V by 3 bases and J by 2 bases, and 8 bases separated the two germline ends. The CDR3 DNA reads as TGCGCCAGCAGCCAGTCGGGTCCCTACGAGCAGTACTTC. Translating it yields CASSQSGPYEQYF.